This is a list of T cell receptor beta chains from one sample in a study of OX40 agonist ivuxolimab in advanced cancers. Assay used: immunoSEQ multiplex PCR; TCRdb lists only in-frame clones, some missing. The table lists 75,000 to 95,000 clones, about 90% of them singletons. The specimen was CD4+ or CD8+ T cells sorted from blood, collected in a trial of the OX40 agonist ivuxolimab. These receptors came from an adult with an advanced solid tumor such as melanoma, head and neck, liver or kidney cancer. Both conserved end residues are trimmed from each CDR3. The order of the fields is clone size, CDR3 length, V gene, CDR3 protein. Not all rows give a size; the values are once, few, many and, for expanded clones, a class.

abundance: .; len: 11; v_gene: TRBV9; CDR3aa: ASSVGVGNEQF
abundance: .; len: 11; v_gene: TRBV29-1; CDR3aa: SVAPNQDTEAF
abundance: .; len: 18; v_gene: TRBV4-1; CDR3aa: ASSQVPIGGGGATNEKLF
abundance: .; len: 11; v_gene: TRBV27; CDR3aa: ASRERVPREQF
abundance: .; len: 11; v_gene: TRBV6-5; CDR3aa: ASSPDSNQPQH
abundance: .; len: 12; v_gene: TRBV7-2; CDR3aa: ASSPDRARETQY
abundance: .; len: 13; v_gene: TRBV11-2; CDR3aa: ASSWTSGSHYEQY
abundance: .; len: 14; v_gene: TRBV30; CDR3aa: AWEGTSQVKGDEQY
abundance: once; len: 16; v_gene: TRBV28; CDR3aa: ASSLTSGRAGFQETQY
abundance: .; len: 16; v_gene: TRBV21-1; CDR3aa: ASMDPAGGRPMNTEAF
abundance: .; len: 14; v_gene: TRBV2; CDR3aa: ASSVDSFLGNQPQH
abundance: .; len: 13; v_gene: TRBV2; CDR3aa: ASSVLVSSYNEQF
abundance: .; len: 12; v_gene: TRBV6-1; CDR3aa: ASSDTGKGLEAF
abundance: .; len: 13; v_gene: TRBV11-2; CDR3aa: ASSFRTDGAYEQY
abundance: .; len: 11; v_gene: TRBV5-1; CDR3aa: ASSFGGLNEQF
abundance: .; len: 13; v_gene: TRBV9; CDR3aa: ASSDGTGSGTEAF
abundance: .; len: 14; v_gene: TRBV19; CDR3aa: ASRGWVTSGTDTQY
abundance: .; len: 13; v_gene: TRBV19; CDR3aa: ASSPLGGGSDTQY
abundance: .; len: 14; v_gene: TRBV6-6; CDR3aa: ASSYLSQGAREKLF
abundance: .; len: 12; v_gene: TRBV10-2; CDR3aa: ASSTGGVGQPQH
abundance: .; len: 12; v_gene: TRBV7-8; CDR3aa: ASSLGQGFYEQY
abundance: .; len: 14; v_gene: TRBV7-9; CDR3aa: ASSPLGTGYYNEQF
abundance: .; len: 15; v_gene: TRBV5-3; CDR3aa: ARSFDPREHSNQPQH
abundance: once; len: 11; v_gene: TRBV5-8; CDR3aa: ASSFPGLYGYT
abundance: .; len: 14; v_gene: TRBV15; CDR3aa: ATSRVTGEDSTEAF
abundance: .; len: 8; v_gene: TRBV2; CDR3aa: ASSYTEAF
abundance: .; len: 14; v_gene: TRBV12-5; CDR3aa: ASGLVVSRSYNEQF
abundance: .; len: 11; v_gene: TRBV2; CDR3aa: ASNDRVSDEQY
abundance: .; len: 13; v_gene: TRBV9; CDR3aa: ASSVGGSQSYEQY
abundance: .; len: 13; v_gene: TRBV5-1; CDR3aa: ASSENPDSQETQY
abundance: .; len: 13; v_gene: TRBV7-8; CDR3aa: ASRPDRFLNQPQH
abundance: .; len: 13; v_gene: TRBV7-3; CDR3aa: ASSTTGLADYEQY
abundance: .; len: 9; v_gene: TRBV6-1; CDR3aa: ATIGTAEAF
abundance: .; len: 12; v_gene: TRBV6-5; CDR3aa: ASSYGPTNYGYT
abundance: once; len: 14; v_gene: TRBV10-3; CDR3aa: AISGGEQLYNSPLH
abundance: .; len: 13; v_gene: TRBV28; CDR3aa: ASSFQGQGQYGYT
abundance: .; len: 13; v_gene: TRBV5-1; CDR3aa: ASSLAVGTEETQY
abundance: medium-sized; len: 10; v_gene: TRBV18; CDR3aa: ASSSGTFGYT
abundance: .; len: 15; v_gene: TRBV2; CDR3aa: ASSEFGAYEGGSPLH
abundance: .; len: 11; v_gene: TRBV6-4; CDR3aa: ASSDSSTGELF
abundance: .; len: 12; v_gene: TRBV25-1; CDR3aa: ASQPGQGPYEQY